This record concerns one T cell receptor (beta chain) sequence. The data stem from a study of blood T cell repertoires in COVID-19. Study-wide background: The study drew acute and convalescent COVID-19 samples from the United States, Italy and Spain. From T cells, B-cell-depleted T cells, or PBMCs came the material, which was cDNA or gDNA.

Original data processing: The assay estimated nucleated cells by amplifying reference gene primers. Produced via immunoSEQ multiplex PCR; TCRdb's table is partial and in-frame only. For V, J and clone size, that table is used; D and trimming come from the DNA. Of fewer than 300,000 clones detected, about 87% appear once; the ten largest clones hold approximately 3.7%. The sequenced sample was peripheral blood. The clonotype was recovered from a man aged 55-75 years who had recovered from COVID-19.

DNA for the CDR3: TGTGCCAGCAGTGACGCTGGACTAGCGGGGGTTGAGCAGTTCTTC. It yields the protein CASSDAGLAGVEQFF. The gene calls are TRBV6-1 and TRBJ2-1; 13 nucleotides agree with TRBD2. This CDR3 region has 15 residues. Germline V gene data show CDR1 as MNHNS and CDR2 as SASEGT. V trimming: 3 bases; J trimming: 9 bases; junction bases outside the gene matches: 5.